This T cell receptor beta chain was identified in a study of response to subunit inactivated influenza vaccine. TCRdb itself ran the RT-PCR reads through MiXCR, one entry per CDR3 protein. The sample shows more than 700,000 distinct CDR3 sequences, 20% to 25% of them seen only once. Study-level points and caveats: Every seasonal influenza vaccination brings in few new T cells, the authors suggested.

Concerning this clonotype itself: Antigen specificity is unknown.

V lost 3 bases and J lost 5; bases outside the gene matches: 8. The CDR3 covers 15 residues. Germline CDR1 MDHEN, CDR2 SYDVKM. This sample comprised PBMCs from blood, obtained 5 to 6 days after vaccination. The chain links TRBV28 to TRBJ2-7, with TRBD2 matching over 9 bases. This TCR came from a man over 45 who received an inactivated influenza vaccine. The CDR3 loop reads CASSFLAGLGDEQYF. DNA of the CDR3: TGTGCCAGCAGTTTTCTAGCGGGGCTCGGGGACGAGCAGTACTTC.